The 26 T cell receptor beta chains below come from one sample, sequenced in a study of circulating and synovial CD4+ cells in juvenile arthritis. Sequencing was performed with immunoSEQ multiplex PCR; in TCRdb, only in-frame clones are kept and a portion is missing. In the table there are about 34,000 clones, around 95% of which are singletons. Material: CD4+ T cells from blood. Receptor source: a human donor with juvenile idiopathic arthritis.

The chain links TRBV7-3 to TRBJ2-2, with D possibly matching TRBD2 (5 bases). Germline lookup yields CDR1 SGHTA and CDR2 FQGTGA. This CDR3 is built from 14 residues. V was clipped by 1 base and J by 13 bases, with 16 bases between them. CDR3 coding DNA: TGTGCCAGCAGCTTAAGTGGTCGCGCGGACTCGCTGTTTTTT. This encodes CASSLSGRADSLFF. The whole variable domain, remainder taken from reference TRBV7-3 and TRBJ2-2, is GAGVSQTPSNKVTEKGKYVELRCDPISGHTALYWYRQSLGQGPEFLIYFQGTGAADDSGLPNDRFFAVRPEGSVSTLKIQRTERGDSAVYLCASSLSGRADSLFFGEGSRLTVL.

The rearrangement uses TRBV11-2 and TRBJ1-5; D remains ambiguous. The germline CDR1 and CDR2 sequences are SGHAT and FQNNGV. Trimming stripped 5 bases from V and 4 bases from J, with 15 bases between. The CDR3 is 15 amino acids. The CDR3 coding sequence is TGTGCCAGCAGCCCTCTAGCGGCAGTTAATCAGCCCCAGCATTTT. Residues: CASSPLAAVNQPQHF.

This chain uses TRBV5-6 with TRBJ2-7; no clear D gene. Germline assignment: CDR1 SGHDT and CDR2 YYEEEE. The V and J ends lost 4 bases and 7 bases respectively, with 15 bases between them. This CDR3 contains 13 residues. The DNA for the CDR3 is TGTGCCAGCAGCGGATGGAGTCCTGGGGAGCAGTACTTC. It specifies CASSGWSPGEQYF.

The chain is built from TRBV28 and TRBJ2-7, with 7 bases fitting TRBD2. The CDR3 consists of 15 residues. V lost 5 bases, J lost 4 bases, and 11 bases stayed unmatched. Germline V gene sequence: CDR1 MDHEN, CDR2 SYDVKM. The CDR3 DNA reads TGTGCCAGCAGTCCGGGACTACCCTTCCCGTACGAGCAGTACTTC. Protein sequence: CASSPGLPFPYEQYF.

The chain is built from TRBV6-1 and TRBJ2-7; 7 bases match TRBD2. The CDR3 has 14 residues. Germline V gene lookup returns CDR1 MNHNS and CDR2 SASEGT. V shed 6 bases and J 2 bases; nucleotides not matched to a gene: 7. The DNA for the CDR3 is TGTGCCAGCAGGGGGGGGACGGCCCCCTACGAGCAGTACTTC. This translates into CASRGGTAPYEQYF.

This sequence joins TRBV5-1 and TRBJ1-1; D gene ambiguous. Trimming left V 0 bases short and J 4 bases short, with 13 bases between. The germline V gene encodes CDR1 SGHRS and CDR2 YFSETQ. This CDR3 is built from 15 residues. The CDR3 nucleotides are TGCGCCAGCAGCTTGGCCACCTCTCCCGGCACTGAAGCTTTCTTT. It specifies CASSLATSPGTEAFF.

The chain is built from TRBV10-3 and TRBJ1-2, with 7 bases matching TRBD1. The V gene end was trimmed by 10 bases and the J gene end by 4 bases; junction bases not matched to a gene: 18. The CDR3 sequence is 16 residues long. Germline values: CDR1 ENHRY, CDR2 SYGVKD. The CDR3 spells CATQDQRQGHVYGYTF. CDR3 sequence (DNA): TGTGCCACACAAGACCAGAGACAGGGACATGTCTATGGCTACACCTTC.

This sequence joins TRBV30 and TRBJ1-5, with a weak D call TRBD1 (6 bases). V lost 3 bases to trimming and J lost 3 bases, with 9 bases between them. Germline CDR1 is GTSNPN and CDR2 is SVGIG (reference sequence). The CDR3 contains 13 residues. Written as DNA, the CDR3 is TGTGCCTGGAGCAGGGGAGACAATCAGCCCCAGCATTTT. This sequence encodes CAWSRGDNQPQHF.

V usage is TRBV9 and J usage is TRBJ2-2; D not resolved. The V and J ends lost 3 bases and 0 bases respectively, with 6 bases between them. Germline V gives CDR1 SGDLS, CDR2 YYNGEE. The CDR3 contains 14 residues. As DNA, the CDR3 is TGTGCCAGCAGCGGACGGGCGAACACCGGGGAGCTGTTTTTT. Amino acids: CASSGRANTGELFF.

This chain connects TRBV30 to TRBJ1-3; tentative D call: TRBD1 (5 bases). V lost 4 bases, J lost 0 bases, and 10 bases lay in between. Germline V gene sequence: CDR1 GTSNPN, CDR2 SVGIG (reference sequence). This CDR3 has 14 amino acids. CDR3 nucleotide sequence: TGTGCCTGGACTACAGGACCCTCTGGAAACACCATATATTTT. Protein sequence: CAWTTGPSGNTIYF.

This sequence joins TRBV6-1 and TRBJ2-1; TRBD1 matches at 7 bases. Trimming took 3 bases from V and 16 from J; bases not matched to a gene: 9. The CDR3 extends over 12 amino acids. CDR1 and CDR2 from the germline V gene are MNHNS and SASEGT. The CDR3 spells CASSDRTQGPFF. In DNA form, the CDR3 reads TGTGCCAGCAGTGACAGGACACAGGGGCCCTTCTTC.

This clone came up once. V usage is TRBV2 and J usage is TRBJ2-1; 9 positions match TRBD2. The CDR3 spans 16 residues. The trim removed 2 bases at V and 2 bases at J, leaving 4 bases unmatched. The germline V gene has CDR1 SNHLY and CDR2 FYNNEI. CDR3 nucleotides: TGTGCCAGCAGTGAATTAGCGGGAGCCCCCTACAATGAGCAGTTCTTC. Amino acids: CASSELAGAPYNEQFF.

The rearrangement joins TRBV18 to TRBJ2-1; 9 nucleotides line up with TRBD1. The CDR3 is 16 residues long. Per germline, CDR1 KGHSH and CDR2 LQKENI. The V gene end was trimmed by 2 bases and the J gene end by 9 bases; junction bases not matched to a gene: 11. The CDR3 DNA sequence: TGTGCCAGCTCACCAGGGACAGGGCGAATCCTCGGTGAGCAGTTCTTC. The encoded protein is CASSPGTGRILGEQFF.

This chain uses TRBV2 with TRBJ2-7; 7 bases agree with TRBD1. The CDR3 has 14 amino acids. V gave up 8 bases and J gave up 1 base; unmatched junction bases: 8. Germline V lookup: CDR1 SNHLY, CDR2 FYNNEI. CDR3 sequence: CASRRQGRSYEQYF. The DNA of the CDR3 is TGTGCCAGCCGCCGACAGGGAAGGTCCTACGAGCAGTACTTC.

The chain recombines TRBV19 with TRBJ2-5; D is possibly TRBD2 (6 bases). CDR3 length: 13 residues. Germline V CDR1 and CDR2: LNHDA, SQIVND (reference sequence). Trimming took 6 bases from V and 2 from J, leaving 10 bases between them. CDR3 coding DNA: TGTGCCAGTAGGGGACTGTCACAAGAGACCCAGTACTTC. As protein: CASRGLSQETQYF.

The V and J genes are TRBV18 and TRBJ1-4, with D perhaps TRBD1 (5 bases). Looked up from germline, CDR1 is KGHSH and CDR2 is LQKENI. The CDR3 has 15 residues. Trimming stripped 1 base from V and 5 bases from J, with 11 bases between. The CDR3 reads CASSPREGVNEKLFF. Written as DNA, the CDR3 is TGTGCCAGCTCACCACGGGAAGGGGTAAATGAAAAACTGTTTTTT.

This clone has only a few counts. The V gene is TRBV6-5, the J gene TRBJ1-6; D ambiguous. This CDR3 is 15 amino acids long. The V gene's germline CDR1 is MNHEY and CDR2 SVGAGI. Trimming stripped 0 bases from V and 15 bases from J, with 18 bases between. As DNA, the CDR3 is TGTGCCAGCAGTTACTCGTCCCCGGCGGGATCAATCCTCCACTTT. Translating gives CASSYSSPAGSILHF.

This chain joins TRBV2 and TRBJ1-2; 7 bases align to TRBD1. This CDR3 is built from 14 residues. Trimming at V came to 4 bases and at J to 1 base, leaving 3 bases not matched to a gene. CDR1 and CDR2 from the germline V gene are SNHLY and FYNNEI. CDR3 nucleotides: TGTGCCAGCAGTGGGGCAGGGGGTAACTATGGCTACACCTTC. This gives the protein CASSGAGGNYGYTF.

The rearrangement uses TRBV28 and TRBJ2-7; 10 bases align to TRBD1. CDR1 and CDR2 from the germline V gene are MDHEN and SYDVKM. The ends lost 9 bases at V and 6 bases at J; junction bases unmatched: 5. The CDR3 runs 12 residues. The CDR3 region has the DNA TGTGCCAGTCGCGACAGGGGGCGCGAGCAGTACTTC. This encodes CASRDRGREQYF. The variable domain in full, completed from reference TRBV28 and TRBJ2-7, reads DVKVTQSSRYLVKRTGEKVFLECVQDMDHENMFWYRQDPGLGLRLIYFSYDVKMKEKGDIPEGYSVSREKKERFSLILESASTNQTSMYLCASRDRGREQYFGPGTRLTVT.

J is TRBJ2-3 and V is TRBV14, with 8 positions matching TRBD1. CDR1 and CDR2 (germline): SGHDN, FVKESK. V lost 4 bases to trimming and J lost 2 bases; unmatched junction nucleotides: 8. This CDR3 has 16 amino acids. This CDR3 is CASSRRTGYNTDTQYF. Here the CDR3 DNA reads TGTGCCAGCAGCCGTCGGACAGGGTATAACACAGATACGCAGTATTTT. The full variable domain, completed using reference TRBV14 and TRBJ2-3, is EAGVTQFPSHSVIEKGQTVTLRCDPISGHDNLYWYRRVMGKEIKFLLHFVKESKQDESGMPNNRFLAERTGGTYSTLKVQPAELEDSGVYFCASSRRTGYNTDTQYFGPGTRLTVL.

V gene TRBV5-8 combines with J gene TRBJ2-7; TRBD1 might be the D (5 bases). V lost 3 bases, J lost 2 bases, and 9 bases lay in between. The CDR3 extends over 13 amino acids. CDR1 is SGHTS and CDR2 is YDEGEE in the germline V gene. CDR3 region: CASSSDKTYEQYF. DNA of the CDR3: TGTGCCAGCAGCTCGGACAAGACCTACGAGCAGTACTTC.

The chain joins TRBV11-1 to TRBJ2-7; 7 bases are shared with TRBD1. With V trimmed by 5 bases and J by 1 base, 5 bases remained unmatched. This CDR3 has 14 residues. Germline values: CDR1 SGHAT, CDR2 FQDESV (reference sequence). CDR3: CASSPDRASYEQYF. CDR3 nucleotide sequence: TGTGCCAGCAGCCCCGACAGGGCATCCTACGAGCAGTACTTC.

The gene calls are TRBV10-3 and TRBJ2-7; D is undetermined. Trimming shortened V by 6 bases and J by 4 bases, and 10 bases separated the two germline ends. CDR3 length: 12 amino acids. Germline V lookup: CDR1 ENHRY, CDR2 SYGVKD. The CDR3 here is CAISDTDYEQYF. In DNA, the CDR3 is TGTGCCATCAGCGACACCGATTACGAGCAGTACTTC.

The V and J genes are TRBV5-1 and TRBJ1-2; 10 bases agree with TRBD1. Germline assignment: CDR1 SGHRS and CDR2 YFSETQ. The CDR3 extends over 14 amino acids. V dropped 0 bases and J dropped 8; count of bases not matched to a gene: 4. CDR3 loop: CASSLGQGAWGYTF. The CDR3 nucleotides read TGCGCCAGCAGCTTGGGACAGGGGGCTTGGGGCTACACCTTC.

V gene TRBV4-1 combines with J gene TRBJ2-1; TRBD2 matches 8 bases. CDR1 and CDR2 from the germline V gene are MGHRA and YSYEKL. V gave up 1 base and J gave up 3 bases; unmatched junction bases: 8. The CDR3 consists of 17 residues. This CDR3 reads CASSQGARGRLYNEQFF. CDR3 sequence (DNA): TGCGCCAGCAGCCAAGGGGCACGCGGGAGGCTCTACAATGAGCAGTTCTTC.

This clone has a single count. The rearrangement joins TRBV6-5 to TRBJ1-5; a weak D match, TRBD1 (5 bases). CDR1 and CDR2 (germline): MNHEY, SVGAGI. V was cut by 6 bases and J by 4 bases, with 10 bases left in between. This CDR3 has 13 residues. In nucleotides, the CDR3 is TGTGCCAGCAGCAAGACAGCAAATCAGCCCCAGCATTTT. Amino acids: CASSKTANQPQHF.